This is a list of T cell receptor beta chains from one sample in a study of shared clonotypes between healthy human individuals. The table came from immunoSEQ multiplex PCR; TCRdb's copy has only in-frame clones and leaves some out. This sample carries about 1.5 million clones, roughly 98% of them seen once, and the ten largest clones take approximately 0.45%. The sequenced material came from naive CD4+ T cells sorted from blood. The receptors stem from a man aged 25-45 years in good health. CDR3s include the opening cysteine and the closing phenylalanine or tryptophan. A D gene is named only where the DNA matches it firmly. Only some rows state a clone size, as once, few, many or a class for expanded clones.

clone_size j_call d_call v_call cdr3_length cdr3_aa cdr3_nt
. TRBJ1-4 . TRBV10-2 14 CASSGGDTNEKLFF TGCGCCAGCAGTGGGGGGGATACTAATGAAAAACTGTTTTTT
once TRBJ1-2 . TRBV28 13 CASSLRDLYGYTF TGTGCCAGCAGTCTAAGGGACCTCTATGGCTACACCTTC
. TRBJ1-3 . TRBV2 15 CASSGRGSRGNTIYF TGTGCCAGCAGTGGGCGAGGGTCGAGAGGAAACACCATATATTTT
. TRBJ2-7 . TRBV14 11 CASSQHYGQYF TGTGCCAGCAGCCAGCATTACGGGCAGTACTTC
. TRBJ1-5 . TRBV6-1 13 CASVSRNNQPQHF TGTGCCAGCGTCAGCAGAAATAATCAGCCCCAGCATTTT
. TRBJ1-2 . TRBV7-2 15 CASSFYPQGNYGYTF TGTGCCAGCAGCTTCTACCCACAGGGAAACTATGGCTACACCTTC
. TRBJ2-4 . TRBV11-2 17 CASSLIGGSLAKNIQYF TGTGCCAGCAGCTTAATAGGGGGTAGCTTAGCCAAAAACATTCAGTACTTC
. TRBJ2-1 . TRBV18 14 CASSPALKHNEQFF TGTGCCAGCTCACCGGCCCTCAAGCACAATGAGCAGTTCTTC
. TRBJ2-7 TRBD2 TRBV9 13 CASSPPSGSEQYF TGTGCCAGCAGCCCCCCTAGCGGGAGCGAGCAGTACTTC
. TRBJ2-7 . TRBV28 15 CASSPGGQSSYEQYF TGTGCCAGCAGCCCCGGGGGACAGAGCTCCTACGAGCAGTACTTC
. TRBJ2-2 . TRBV29-1 11 CSVGSTGELFF TGCAGCGTTGGAAGCACCGGGGAGCTGTTTTTT
. TRBJ1-2 . TRBV11-2 14 CASSLDLQGRGYTF TGTGCCAGCAGCTTAGATCTTCAGGGCCGTGGCTACACCTTC
. TRBJ2-1 . TRBV5-1 17 CASSLVVLGGPYNEQFF TGCGCCAGCAGCTTGGTGGTTCTCGGGGGCCCCTACAATGAGCAGTTCTTC
. TRBJ2-2 TRBD2 TRBV19 18 CASTQSWTSGRWGGELFF TGTGCCAGTACCCAATCCTGGACTAGCGGGCGCTGGGGCGGGGAGCTGTTTTTT
. TRBJ2-3 . TRBV5-6 12 CASSLRTDTQYF TGTGCCAGCAGCTTAAGAACAGATACGCAGTATTTT
. TRBJ2-7 TRBD1 TRBV7-2 14 CASSSRQGFDEQYF TGTGCCAGCAGCTCCCGACAGGGATTCGACGAGCAGTACTTC
. TRBJ2-2 . TRBV5-1 15 CASSDQIFGTGELFF TGCGCCAGCAGCGACCAGATATTCGGGACCGGGGAGCTGTTTTTT
. TRBJ2-1 . TRBV15 14 CATSKPISYNEQFF TGTGCCACCTCTAAACCCATTAGTTACAATGAGCAGTTCTTC
. TRBJ1-1 . TRBV29-1 12 CSAGEGDTEAFF TGCAGCGCTGGGGAGGGAGACACTGAAGCTTTCTTT
. TRBJ2-1 TRBD1 TRBV5-4 17 CASSSQNPGQGVNEQFF TGTGCCAGCAGCTCGCAGAATCCGGGACAGGGAGTCAATGAGCAGTTCTTC
. TRBJ2-7 . TRBV5-1 12 CASSYRGDEQYF TGCGCCAGCAGCTACAGAGGGGACGAGCAGTACTTC
once TRBJ2-7 TRBD2 TRBV9 14 CASSEGTSAYEQYF TGTGCCAGCAGCGAAGGGACTAGCGCCTACGAGCAGTACTTC
. TRBJ2-1 . TRBV4-3 14 CASSYQVVNNEQFF TGCGCCAGCAGCTATCAGGTGGTCAACAATGAGCAGTTCTTC
. TRBJ2-5 TRBD2 TRBV7-4 17 CASGQTSGRILQETQYF TGTGCCAGCGGCCAGACTAGCGGCCGCATCTTACAAGAGACCCAGTACTTC
. TRBJ2-7 . TRBV6-5 14 CASSPSGDSYEQYF TGTGCCAGCAGTCCCTCTGGGGACTCCTACGAGCAGTACTTC
. TRBJ2-7 TRBD2 TRBV2 13 CASRLAGAYEQYF TGTGCCAGCCGACTAGCGGGAGCCTACGAGCAGTACTTC
. TRBJ2-7 . TRBV15 16 CATSRGTGGPLAEQYF TGTGCCACCAGCAGAGGTACCGGGGGCCCGCTCGCCGAGCAGTACTTC
. TRBJ2-1 . TRBV5-1 13 CASSTELGREQFF TGCGCCAGCAGCACCGAACTGGGACGTGAGCAGTTCTTC
. TRBJ2-7 TRBD2 TRBV27 16 CASSMRIGLAWYEQYF TGTGCCAGCAGTATGCGTATAGGACTAGCGTGGTACGAGCAGTACTTC
. TRBJ1-5 . TRBV7-9 15 CASSETGAENQPQHF TGTGCCAGCAGCGAGACAGGTGCGGAAAATCAGCCCCAGCATTTT
. TRBJ2-1 TRBD1 TRBV14 16 CASSSKSGTAYNEQFF TGTGCCAGCAGCAGTAAATCCGGGACAGCCTACAATGAGCAGTTCTTC
. TRBJ2-4 TRBD2 TRBV19 17 CASSPPGLAPGENIQYF TGTGCCAGTAGCCCACCGGGACTAGCGCCTGGGGAAAACATTCAGTACTTC
. TRBJ2-7 . TRBV5-1 14 CASSIGTVSYEQYF TGCGCCAGCAGCATCGGGACGGTTTCCTACGAGCAGTACTTC
. TRBJ2-1 . TRBV7-3 14 CASSLRPLGNEQFF TGTGCCAGCAGCTTACGCCCCTTAGGCAATGAGCAGTTCTTC
. TRBJ2-5 . TRBV5-1 15 CASSLVPTGIETQYF TGCGCCAGCAGCTTGGTTCCTACAGGTATAGAGACCCAGTACTTC
. TRBJ2-3 . TRBV27 16 CASSLSFFLSADTQYF TGTGCCAGCAGTTTATCCTTCTTTCTTAGTGCAGATACGCAGTATTTT
. TRBJ1-1 . TRBV11-3 13 CASSWRWGTEAFF TGTGCCAGCAGCTGGAGATGGGGCACTGAAGCTTTCTTT
once TRBJ2-1 . TRBV10-2 13 CASIGYIPDEQFF TGCGCCAGCATCGGGTACATCCCGGATGAGCAGTTCTTC
. TRBJ2-1 . TRBV9 16 CASSVAAGPRLGEQFF TGTGCCAGCAGCGTAGCTGCCGGACCGCGGTTAGGGGAGCAGTTCTTC
. TRBJ2-7 . TRBV7-2 13 CASSGGIGYEQYF TGTGCCAGCAGTGGGGGCATCGGCTACGAGCAGTACTTC
. TRBJ1-2 . TRBV4-3 14 CASSQDVRGEGYTF TGCGCCAGCAGCCAAGACGTCCGGGGCGAGGGCTACACCTTC
. TRBJ2-1 TRBD2 TRBV2 14 CASNILAGGVEQFF TGTGCCAGCAACATACTAGCGGGAGGGGTTGAGCAGTTCTTC
. TRBJ1-4 TRBD1 TRBV28 14 CASSWDRQNGKLFF TGTGCCAGCAGTTGGGACAGGCAGAATGGAAAACTGTTTTTT
. TRBJ2-5 TRBD1 TRBV5-4 16 CASSLAFRGLQETQYF TGTGCCAGCAGCTTAGCCTTTAGGGGGCTCCAAGAGACCCAGTACTTC
. TRBJ2-5 TRBD2 TRBV29-1 13 CSVDHSGKETQYF TGCAGCGTTGACCATAGCGGGAAGGAGACCCAGTACTTC
. TRBJ1-1 TRBD1 TRBV5-1 16 CASSSNTGGWNTEAFF TGCGCCAGCAGCTCTAACACAGGGGGCTGGAACACTGAAGCTTTCTTT
. TRBJ2-1 TRBD2 TRBV11-2 11 CASKGAGGQFF TGTGCCAGCAAAGGGGCGGGAGGGCAGTTCTTC
. TRBJ1-1 . TRBV12-5 13 CASGIGDGTEAFF TGTGCTAGTGGTATAGGGGATGGCACTGAAGCTTTCTTT
. TRBJ2-3 . TRBV5-1 14 CASSKVVETDTQYF TGCGCCAGCAGCAAGGTGGTGGAAACAGATACGCAGTATTTT
. TRBJ2-7 TRBD1 TRBV28 14 CASSPPGQVFEQYF TGTGCCAGCAGTCCTCCGGGACAGGTCTTCGAGCAGTACTTC
. TRBJ1-1 . TRBV30 13 CAWSPRMNTEAFF TGTGCCTGGAGTCCACGGATGAACACTGAAGCTTTCTTT
. TRBJ2-2 . TRBV5-5 13 CASSLVRLGELFF TGTGCCAGCAGCTTAGTTAGGCTCGGGGAGCTGTTTTTT
once TRBJ2-3 . TRBV2 13 CASSVSPPGAQYF TGTGCCAGCAGTGTTAGCCCACCCGGGGCGCAGTATTTT
. TRBJ2-4 . TRBV4-3 14 CASSQVVAKNIQYF TGCGCCAGCAGCCAAGTCGTAGCCAAAAACATTCAGTACTTC
. TRBJ1-3 . TRBV7-9 17 CASSLYSAGAEGNTIYF TGTGCCAGCAGCTTATATTCCGCTGGGGCGGAGGGAAACACCATATATTTT
once TRBJ2-7 . TRBV2 14 CASSAPGHPYEQYF TGTGCCAGCAGTGCGCCGGGACACCCCTACGAGCAGTACTTC